One sample yielded the 5 T cell receptor beta chains listed below, sequenced in a study of blood T cell repertoires in COVID-19. TCRdb's table, derived via immunoSEQ multiplex PCR, lists solely in-frame clones and lacks some. This table holds a few hundred thousand clones, 75% to 90% found once. The sequenced sample consisted of PBMCs or T cells enriched from blood (not recorded which). Receptors were obtained from a young man who had recovered from COVID-19.

The J gene is TRBJ2-1, the V gene TRBV7-2; 8 bases agree with TRBD2. Germline lookup yields CDR1 SGHTA and CDR2 FQGNSA. V lost 5 bases and J lost 6; bases outside the gene matches: 12. The CDR3 sequence is 16 residues long. The CDR3 protein is CASSPGLAFAGNEQFF. CDR3 coding DNA: TGTGCCAGCAGCCCCGGACTAGCTTTTGCCGGCAATGAGCAGTTCTTC. Filled out from reference TRBV7-2 and TRBJ2-1, the complete variable domain reads GAGVSQSPSNKVTEKGKDVELRCDPISGHTALYWYRQSLGQGLEFLIYFQGNSAPDKSGLPSDRFSAERTGGSVSTLTIQRTQQEDSAVYLCASSPGLAFAGNEQFFGPGTRLTVL.

The chain has TRBV27 and TRBJ1-5, with D perhaps TRBD1 (6 bases). Per germline, CDR1 MNHEY and CDR2 SMNVEV (reference sequence). The CDR3 runs to 15 residues. V was pared by 5 bases and J by 6 bases, with 17 bases between. Written as DNA, the CDR3 is TGTGCCAGCAGTCCAGACAGGTATCTCGGTCAGCCCCAGCATTTT. It is translated as CASSPDRYLGQPQHF.

V usage is TRBV10-3 and J usage is TRBJ2-3; D perhaps matches TRBD2 (6 bases). The germline V gene encodes CDR1 ENHRY and CDR2 SYGVKD. V lost 10 bases to trimming and J lost 4 bases, with 24 bases between them. CDR3 size: 16 residues. The CDR3: CATVQDAGRSADTQYF. The CDR3 DNA is TGTGCCACGGTACAGGACGCAGGGAGGAGCGCAGATACGCAGTATTTT.

The chain couples TRBV5-1 to TRBJ1-2, with TRBD1 as a possible D gene (6 bases). Trimming left V 0 bases short and J 8 bases short, with 11 bases between. Germline assignment: CDR1 SGHRS and CDR2 YFSETQ. There are 13 residues in the CDR3. CDR3 DNA sequence: TGCGCCAGCAGCTTGGGCAGGGGTGGAGGCTACACCTTC. Translating it yields CASSLGRGGGYTF. Based on the CDR3 plus reference TRBV5-1 and TRBJ1-2, the full variable domain is KAGVTQTPRYLIKTRGQQVTLSCSPISGHRSVSWYQQTPGQGLQFLFEYFSETQRNKGNFPGRFSGRQFSNSRSEMNVSTLELGDSALYLCASSLGRGGGYTFGSGTRLTVV.

The CDR3, as DNA: TGTGCCAGCTCACCGCCCGACAGGGACCTCTATGGCTACACCTTC. It translates to CASSPPDRDLYGYTF. This sequence joins TRBV18 and TRBJ1-2; TRBD1 matches at 7 bases. In germline, CDR1 is KGHSH, CDR2 LQKENI. The V segment lost 3 bases and the J segment 4 bases; nucleotides outside the gene matches: 8. There are 15 residues in the CDR3.